Listed below are T cell receptor beta chains from one sample, sequenced in a study of control samples from healthy donors and cancer patients. The table came from immunoSEQ multiplex PCR; TCRdb's copy has only in-frame clones and leaves some out. The data show 46,000 or so clones, around nine tenths seen once. The sample consisted of PBMCs. These receptors were collected from a man aged 30-40 years with colorectal cancer. Each CDR3 is given without its conserved first and last residue. Fields, in order: V gene, D gene, CDR3 protein. A D gene is named only where the DNA matches it firmly.

V: TRBV6-2/TRBV6-3
D: NA
CDR3: ASSRTLARTDTQY

V: TRBV30
D: NA
CDR3: AWSVSYLTDTQY

V: TRBV2
D: NA
CDR3: ASTLQGAGGPYEQY

V: TRBV21-1
D: NA
CDR3: ASSKWEERGRELF

V: TRBV5-4
D: NA
CDR3: ASSLRGSYNEQF

V: TRBV14
D: NA
CDR3: ASSQENLRTDTQY

V: TRBV3-1/TRBV3-2
D: TRBD1
CDR3: ASLEEGAEQY

V: TRBV29-1
D: NA
CDR3: SVQLVGSYEQY

V: TRBV12-5
D: NA
CDR3: ASGSPFEGGAYNEQF

V: TRBV5-1
D: NA
CDR3: ASSLGQLNEKLF

V: TRBV2
D: NA
CDR3: ASSGEGQPQH

V: TRBV6-2/TRBV6-3
D: NA
CDR3: ASSWGDPEAF

V: TRBV10-1
D: NA
CDR3: ASSEWADGGYT

V: TRBV7-2
D: TRBD1
CDR3: ASSPWGQGTYSGNTIY

V: TRBV4-2
D: TRBD2
CDR3: ASSHSSSLLAGGNTGELF